The 30 T cell receptor beta chains listed next were all sequenced from one sample in a study of beta chain features in type 1 diabetes. As every portion of the isolated RNA was reverse transcribed, the sequencing read expressed TCRB transcripts. TCRdb keeps only in-frame clones here, not all; method: immunoSEQ multiplex PCR. The sample holds about 900,000 clones; 15% to 20% are singletons and the top ten take 0.023%. Material: naive CD4+ T cells from blood. These receptor sequences come from a woman under 30 in good health.

The genes are TRBV7-2 and TRBJ2-6; D gene unclear. Germline CDR1 reads SGHTA; CDR2 reads FQGNSA. This CDR3 has 16 amino acids. V was trimmed by 1 base and J by 4 bases, leaving 11 bases between them. Written as DNA, the CDR3 is TGTGCCAGCAGCTTAGTCGGGCCTGCCGGGGCCAACGTCCTGACTTTC. Its protein product is CASSLVGPAGANVLTF.

The J gene is TRBJ2-7, the V gene TRBV6-5; 9 nucleotides match TRBD1. This CDR3 spans 14 amino acids. V lost 5 bases, J lost 6 bases, and 8 bases stayed unmatched. Germline values: CDR1 MNHEY, CDR2 SVGAGI. The CDR3: CASSRSTGGLEQYF. The CDR3 nucleotides read TGTGCCAGCAGTAGGTCGACAGGGGGGCTCGAGCAGTACTTC.

This clone occurred a few times. The CDR3 nucleotides are TGCGCCAGCAGCCCCCAGGCCAGTAACTATGGCTACACCTTC. It specifies CASSPQASNYGYTF. The chain joins TRBV5-1 to TRBJ1-2; D gene ambiguous. This CDR3 spans 14 amino acids. The V gene's germline CDR1 is SGHRS and CDR2 YFSETQ. The ends were cut back, 4 bases at V and 1 base at J, with 11 bases in the middle.

The rearrangement links TRBV2 to TRBJ2-7, with 7 positions matching TRBD1. The germline gives CDR1 SNHLY, CDR2 FYNNEI. V lost 4 bases to trimming and J lost 5 bases; unmatched junction nucleotides: 5. CDR3 length: 13 residues. Here the CDR3 DNA reads TGTGCCAGCAGTGGACAGGGAGCGGACGAGCAGTACTTC. Encoded protein: CASSGQGADEQYF.

This clone was counted between two and nine times. The chain uses TRBV28 and TRBJ1-2; TRBD1 aligns across 8 bases. This CDR3 region has 12 residues. V shed 4 bases and J 11 bases; nucleotides not matched to a gene: 6. Germline CDR1 reads MDHEN; CDR2 reads SYDVKM. CDR3 in amino acids: CASSSPQGAYTF. The CDR3, as DNA: TGTGCCAGCAGTTCCCCCCAGGGGGCTTACACCTTC.

The rearrangement links TRBV28 to TRBJ2-7; D unresolved. Germline V gene sequence: CDR1 MDHEN, CDR2 SYDVKM. Trimming left V 7 bases short and J 0 bases short, with 7 bases between. The CDR3 has 12 amino acids. In nucleotides, the CDR3 is TGTGCCAGCAACGAAAACTCCTACGAGCAGTACTTC. Translated: CASNENSYEQYF. Supplemented by reference TRBV28 and TRBJ2-7, the full variable domain reads DVKVTQSSRYLVKRTGEKVFLECVQDMDHENMFWYRQDPGLGLRLIYFSYDVKMKEKGDIPEGYSVSREKKERFSLILESASTNQTSMYLCASNENSYEQYFGPGTRLTVT.

The genes are TRBV5-6 and TRBJ2-3, with D unclear. This CDR3 region has 11 residues. Trimming took 2 bases from V and 12 from J, leaving 10 bases between them. Germline-derived CDR1 and CDR2 are SGHDT and YYEEEE. CDR3: CASSFRSEQYF. CDR3 coding DNA: TGTGCCAGCAGCTTTAGGTCGGAACAGTATTTT.

This sequence joins TRBV4-3 and TRBJ1-4; D call uncertain. Trimming stripped 2 bases from V and 0 bases from J, with 10 bases between. The CDR3 is 16 residues long. Germline values: CDR1 LGHNA, CDR2 YSLEER. The CDR3 is CASSQRAVSTNEKLFF. For the CDR3, the DNA is TGCGCCAGCAGCCAACGGGCAGTCTCAACTAATGAAAAACTGTTTTTT.

This chain connects TRBV9 to TRBJ2-3, with 12 bases fitting TRBD2. The CDR3 sequence is 20 residues long. Germline-derived CDR1 and CDR2 are SGDLS and YYNGEE. Trimming removed 3 bases from V and 2 bases from J; junction bases left unmatched: 16. The CDR3 coding sequence is TGTGCCAGCAGCGCGTCTCAGGGGGCTAGCGGGAGGGCTTCCACAGATACGCAGTATTTT. As protein: CASSASQGASGRASTDTQYF.

V and J are TRBV11-2 and TRBJ2-7; D gene unclear. V was pared by 0 bases and J by 3 bases, with 9 bases between. Germline V lookup: CDR1 SGHAT, CDR2 FQNNGV. The CDR3 loop spans 14 amino acids. The CDR3 loop is CASSLEPVIYEQYF. DNA of the CDR3: TGTGCCAGCAGCTTAGAGCCCGTGATCTACGAGCAGTACTTC.

The genes are TRBV4-2 and TRBJ2-6; TRBD1 agrees at 9 bases. The ends lost 4 bases at V and 4 bases at J; junction bases unmatched: 8. Germline CDR1 is LGHNA and CDR2 is YNFKEQ. The CDR3 spans 17 residues. CDR3 sequence (DNA): TGTGCCAGCAGCCGGACCGGGACAGGGTCCGGGGCCAACGTCCTGACTTTC. Amino acids: CASSRTGTGSGANVLTF.

This clone was picked up a small number of times. V usage is TRBV7-2 and J usage is TRBJ2-3, with 9 bases lining up with TRBD2. This CDR3 region has 14 residues. Per germline, CDR1 SGHTA and CDR2 FQGNSA. V was clipped by 2 bases and J by 11 bases; unmatched bases: 8. The CDR3: CASSLTREGLGQYF. The CDR3 nucleotides read TGTGCCAGCAGCTTAACGCGGGAGGGCCTTGGGCAGTATTTT.

The chain carries TRBV9 and TRBJ2-7; 9 nucleotides align to TRBD1. This CDR3 is 18 amino acids long. The ends lost 0 bases at V and 3 bases at J; junction bases unmatched: 13. Per germline, CDR1 SGDLS and CDR2 YYNGEE. The CDR3 spells CASSVGVALRDRVYEQYF. In DNA form, the CDR3 reads TGTGCCAGCAGCGTAGGAGTGGCACTCCGGGACAGGGTCTACGAGCAGTACTTC.

This clone was seen a few times. CDR3 nucleotides: TGTGCCAGCAGCTTATCGGCAGTGGCCACTGAAGCTTTCTTT. It translates to CASSLSAVATEAFF. The V call is TRBV7-3, the J call TRBJ1-1, with D uncertain. CDR1 is SGHTA, CDR2 FQGTGA, per germline. Trimming removed 2 bases from V and 4 bases from J, with 11 bases in between. The CDR3 has 14 amino acids.

The CDR3 reads CASSPKAQGRGENIQYF. CDR3 nucleotide sequence: TGTGCCAGCAGCCCCAAGGCACAGGGGAGAGGTGAAAACATTCAGTACTTC. The rearrangement uses TRBV4-2 and TRBJ2-4, with 7 bases fitting TRBD1. The CDR3 extends over 17 amino acids. Germline V lookup: CDR1 LGHNA, CDR2 YNFKEQ. Losses at the gene ends were 4 bases for V and 5 bases for J; bases not matched to a gene: 14.

The rearrangement uses TRBV28 and TRBJ2-1; D might be TRBD1 (6 bases). Deletions cut 5 bases from V and 3 bases from J, with 11 bases between. CDR1 and CDR2 (germline): MDHEN, SYDVKM. This CDR3 is built from 14 residues. The DNA for the CDR3 is TGTGCCAGCAGTCCGTACAGGGACTACAATGAGCAGTTCTTC. Its protein is CASSPYRDYNEQFF.

This rearrangement joins TRBV19 to TRBJ2-5; D not resolved. The CDR3 totals 13 residues. V was pared by 3 bases and J by 7 bases, with 12 bases between. Germline V gives CDR1 LNHDA, CDR2 SQIVND (reference sequence). The CDR3 sequence is CASSILYPGTQYF. In DNA, the CDR3 is TGTGCCAGTAGTATCCTTTACCCCGGGACCCAGTACTTC.

The chain joins TRBV7-9 to TRBJ2-7; 12 nucleotides match TRBD2. The CDR3 contains 16 residues. The germline CDR1 and CDR2 sequences are SEHNR and FQNEAQ (reference sequence). The CDR3: CASSSTLAGGSPSIIV. DNA of the CDR3: TGTGCCAGCAGCTCAACGCTAGCGGGAGGGTCCCCGAGTATAATTGTC.

There are a few counts of this clone. The V gene is TRBV29-1, the J gene TRBJ2-5, with TRBD1 identical over 7 bases. This CDR3 contains 13 residues. Germline CDR1 SQVTM, CDR2 ANQGSEA. V lost 4 bases to trimming and J lost 9 bases; unmatched junction nucleotides: 11. The chain's CDR3 is CSVAETGNRAQYF. CDR3 sequence (DNA): TGCAGCGTTGCCGAGACAGGGAATCGGGCCCAGTACTTC.

This clone was counted only a few times. The chain has TRBV4-2 and TRBJ1-4; 8 bases are a match to TRBD1. The junction had 1 base not matched to a gene; V was cut back by 2 bases and J by 5 bases. The CDR3 runs to 14 residues. Germline lookup yields CDR1 LGHNA and CDR2 YNFKEQ. The CDR3 DNA is TGTGCCAGCAGCCAACGGACAGGGAATGAAAAACTGTTTTTT. It encodes CASSQRTGNEKLFF.

This clone has only a few counts. The V call is TRBV4-2, the J call TRBJ2-1; possibly TRBD1 for D (5 bases). The germline gives CDR1 LGHNA, CDR2 YNFKEQ. The CDR3 length is 15 residues. The V gene lost 0 bases and the J gene lost 8 bases, with 14 bases spanning the gap. The CDR3 loop reads CASSQDPKGSYEQFF. The CDR3 DNA follows: TGTGCCAGCAGCCAAGACCCCAAGGGGTCCTATGAGCAGTTCTTC.

The V call is TRBV5-4, the J call TRBJ1-4; no firm D call. The CDR3 loop spans 15 amino acids. V was shortened by 4 bases and J by 8 bases, with 18 bases between the two germline ends. Germline lookup yields CDR1 SGHNT and CDR2 YYREEE (reference sequence). The CDR3 region has the DNA TGTGCCAGCAGCCGAGATCAGTCCGGGAGGGAAAAACTGTTTTTT. It translates to CASSRDQSGREKLFF.

This clone was detected a few times. The V call is TRBV4-3, the J call TRBJ1-2; D gene uncertain. CDR3 length: 14 residues. Germline CDR1 and CDR2: LGHNA and YSLEER. Deletions cut 1 base from V and 3 bases from J, with 9 bases between. CDR3 bases: TGCGCCAGCAGCCAAGTGTTGATGGACTATGGCTACACCTTC. Translating gives CASSQVLMDYGYTF.

The chain carries TRBV6-5 and TRBJ2-1, with D perhaps matching TRBD2 (6 bases). The CDR3 contains 15 residues. Germline V CDR1 and CDR2: MNHEY, SVGAGI. Between the trimmed V and J ends, which lost 6 bases and 5 bases, there was a span of 17 bases. CDR3 loop: CASSGFAGPHNEQFF. The CDR3 region has the DNA TGTGCCAGCAGCGGTTTTGCGGGGCCGCACAATGAGCAGTTCTTC.

V and J are TRBV19 and TRBJ1-1, with TRBD1 matching 7 bases. Per the germline V gene, CDR1 is LNHDA and CDR2 is SQIVND (reference sequence). The CDR3 totals 13 residues. The junction had 9 bases not matched to a gene; V was cut back by 6 bases and J by 8 bases. CDR3 region: CASSRQGISEAFF. Here the CDR3 DNA reads TGTGCCAGTAGCCGACAGGGTATCTCCGAAGCTTTCTTT. Looking up the rest from reference TRBV19 and TRBJ1-1 gives the full variable domain: DGGITQSPKYLFRKEGQNVTLSCEQNLNHDAMYWYRQDPGQGLRLIYYSQIVNDFQKGDIAEGYSVSREKKESFPLTVTSAQKNPTAFYLCASSRQGISEAFFGQGTRLTVV.

This clone was recorded a few times. The rearrangement links TRBV10-3 to TRBJ2-7; D uncertain. The CDR3 has 11 residues. CDR1 is ENHRY, CDR2 SYGVKD, per germline. The V end was cut by 4 bases, the J end by 4 bases, with 5 bases between. The CDR3 reads CAISGQYEQYF. DNA for the CDR3: TGTGCCATCAGTGGACAATACGAGCAGTACTTC.

This clone was seen more than once but under ten times. V is TRBV29-1 and J is TRBJ2-1, with TRBD2 matching over 14 bases. The CDR3 spans 15 residues. The germline V gene has CDR1 SQVTM and CDR2 ANQGSEA. V shed 7 bases, J shed 6 bases, and the junction held 8 bases outside the gene matches. Here the CDR3 DNA reads TGCAGCGAAACACGGACTAGCGGGAGGTTCAATGAGCAGTTCTTC. Its protein product is CSETRTSGRFNEQFF.

The chain employs TRBV18 and TRBJ2-1; tentative D call: TRBD2 (6 bases). The CDR3 has 14 amino acids. The V gene lost 6 bases and the J gene lost 8 bases, with 17 bases spanning the gap. CDR1 KGHSH and CDR2 LQKENI come from the germline V gene. DNA for the CDR3: TGTGCCAGCTCCGTGGGACTGTCGGGTTATGAGCAGTTCTTC. Amino acid sequence: CASSVGLSGYEQFF.

This clone was recorded at least ten times. This rearrangement joins TRBV7-2 to TRBJ2-4, with D maybe TRBD1 (5 bases). Looked up from germline, CDR1 is SGHTA and CDR2 is FQGNSA. Trimming cost V 1 base and J 5 bases, with 9 bases left between them. The CDR3 is 14 amino acids. DNA of the CDR3: TGTGCCAGCAGCTTAGGACCAGGGCAAAACATTCAGTACTTC. Its translation: CASSLGPGQNIQYF. The full variable domain, completed using reference TRBV7-2 and TRBJ2-4, is GAGVSQSPSNKVTEKGKDVELRCDPISGHTALYWYRQSLGQGLEFLIYFQGNSAPDKSGLPSDRFSAERTGGSVSTLTIQRTQQEDSAVYLCASSLGPGQNIQYFGAGTRLSVL.

The chain links TRBV28 to TRBJ1-2; possible D gene TRBD1, 6 bases. Trimming stripped 1 base from V and 4 bases from J, with 16 bases between. The CDR3 is made up of 16 amino acids. Germline V gene sequence: CDR1 MDHEN, CDR2 SYDVKM. The CDR3 protein is CASSLSATGSLYGYTF. The CDR3 DNA follows: TGTGCCAGCAGTTTATCGGCGACAGGTTCGCTCTATGGCTACACCTTC.